This TCR beta chain appears in the sequencing data of a study of blood T cell repertoires in COVID-19. The V segment lost 4 bases and the J segment 2 bases; nucleotides outside the gene matches: 9. The germline V gene has CDR1 SGHNT and CDR2 YYREEE (reference sequence). This CDR3 region has 16 residues. Original processing notes: Amplifying reference gene primers gave estimates of nucleated cell counts. Sequencing used immunoSEQ multiplex PCR; TCRdb keeps in-frame clones, though not all of them. The V and J calls and the clone size are those of that table, but D and trimming were determined from the DNA. This repertoire shows more than 85,000 clones, approximately 90% found once; its top ten account for roughly 0.97%.

This TCR derives from a man in his sixties with acute or convalescent COVID-19. The sequenced material came from peripheral blood. This chain links TRBV5-4 with TRBJ1-3; 7 positions agree with TRBD1. The CDR3, as DNA: TGTGCCAGCAGCCCCGCGACCGGGACAGCTGGAAACACCATATATTTT. Translation: CASSPATGTAGNTIYF.